This record looks at one T cell receptor beta chain sequence and its context. Its binding antigen is unknown. No much larger clone exists at a distance of one base, and base qualities are not known. CDR1 and CDR2 are read off the germline V gene (reference sequence) as PRHDT and FYEKMQ. Trimming takes 7 bases off V and 4 bases off J; junction bases not matched to a gene: 16. Its CDR3 holds 17 amino acids, cysteine through phenylalanine. Only the CDR3 DNA stays, 51 bases, in frame from base 1. The immunoSEQ Assay, a bias-controlled multiplex PCR, was used to amplify TCRbeta CDR3 regions from genomic DNA. In the authors' own workflow: The number of nucleated cells in each sample was estimated from the amplification of reference gene primers within the assay. Sequence reads were collapsed and filtered to measure the absolute abundance of every unique TCRbeta CDR3 rearrangement. For each sample, productive Simpson clonality was calculated as the square root of Simpson's diversity index over productive rearrangements. TCRdb obtained this table from immuneACCESS and retained in-frame rearrangements with V and J assigned. These tables miss some clones; where compared with another copy, unresolved V genes account for less than half of the shortfall, and the remainder is unexplained. That table furnishes V, J and clone size, whereas the DNA furnished D and trimming. Within this sample are a few hundred thousand clones, with about 88% of them counted one time only. The ten largest account for roughly a sixth of the sample.

In Seattle, one collaborating source enrolled patients while the infection was active and tracked those patients longitudinally over the course of disease. Collaborating institutions collected whole blood in K2EDTA tubes following their own protocols. Collaborator samples were shipped for TCRbeta analysis as frozen whole blood, isolated PBMCs, or DNA extracted from either sample type. The sample originates from a study of blood T cell repertoires in COVID-19 (dated by TCRdb to about 2020). General notes on the study: Samples covering the acute and convalescent phases of COVID-19 were provided by collaborators in the United States, Italy and Spain. The material from the prospective study consisted of cDNA or gDNA derived from T cells, B-cell-depleted T cells, or PBMCs. The dataset comprised deeply sampled blood TCRbeta repertoires from subjects exposed to, actively infected with, or recovered from COVID-19. A freely available public database, intended as a resource for researchers studying the immune response to SARS-CoV-2, is where the repertoires were released. Samples came from the ongoing ImmuneRACE study (first 160 participants) plus 1,254 subjects from 6 global collaborators. A de-identified subject ID, COVID-19 status, age in years and sex were almost always included in the sample metadata. Where available, HLA class I and class II types were taken from metadata supplied by the sample provider and were not determined by assay-based typing.

Here is what the overall study found, with its caveats: Clinical and demographic metadata were provided uncurated, with the amount varying by source and participant.

The sequence joins TRBV13 to TRBJ2-3, with 8 middle bases fitting TRBD1. The receptor was derived from a man aged 50 or older with COVID-19, enrolled during active disease. Sample: peripheral blood. The nucleotide sequence reads as follows: TGTGCCAGCATTATATTCCGGGACAGGAAGGTTGCAGATACGCAGTATTTT. Translation gives CASIIFRDRKVADTQYF.